This T cell receptor beta chain was obtained from a study of T cell repertoires in cytomegalovirus infection. Regarding the study as a whole: Summed public TCR beta family frequency identified CMV carriers bearing the relevant HLA.

Each CDR3 protein gets one entry after TCRdb re-called the reads with MiXCR. The repertoire has about 110,000 distinct CDR3 sequences, roughly 30% of them found once; the top ten carry less than 45%. In germline, CDR1 is SGHVT, CDR2 SQSDAQ. The CDR3 has 14 amino acids. The V gene lost 3 bases and the J gene lost 2 bases, with 8 bases spanning the gap. On this clonotype itself: The antigen remains undetermined. This may be a read error: a much more frequent sequence differs by one nucleotide.

Sequences were derived from CD8+ T cells from cultured PBMCs, sampled from culture after CMV antigen stimulation. The chain is built from TRBV7-4 and TRBJ1-5; tentatively, D is TRBD1 (5 bases). This sequence originates from a human donor in good health (CMV status not recorded). Some clones in this sample may be carry-over from other donors' samples. CDR3 region: CASSLGGGNQPQHF. The CDR3 DNA reads TGTGCCAGCAGCTTGGGAGGGGGCAATCAGCCCCAGCATTTT.